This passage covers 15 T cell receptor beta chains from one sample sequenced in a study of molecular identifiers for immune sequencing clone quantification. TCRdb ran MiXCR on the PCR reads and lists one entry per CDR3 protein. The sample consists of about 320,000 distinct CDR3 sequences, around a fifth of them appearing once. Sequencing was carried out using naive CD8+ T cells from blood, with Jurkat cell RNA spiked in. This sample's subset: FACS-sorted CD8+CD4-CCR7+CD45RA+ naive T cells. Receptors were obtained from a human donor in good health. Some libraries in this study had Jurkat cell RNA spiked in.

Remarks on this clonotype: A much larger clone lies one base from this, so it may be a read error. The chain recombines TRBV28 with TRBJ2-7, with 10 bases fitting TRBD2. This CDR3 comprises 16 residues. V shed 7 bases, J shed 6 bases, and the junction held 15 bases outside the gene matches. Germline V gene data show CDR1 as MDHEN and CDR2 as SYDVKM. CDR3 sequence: CASNKALAGDSSEQYF. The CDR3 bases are TGTGCCAGCAACAAAGCCCTAGCGGGAGATTCTAGCGAGCAGTACTTC. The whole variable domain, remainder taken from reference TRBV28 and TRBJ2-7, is DVKVTQSSRYLVKRTGEKVFLECVQDMDHENMFWYRQDPGLGLRLIYFSYDVKMKEKGDIPEGYSVSREKKERFSLILESASTNQTSMYLCASNKALAGDSSEQYFGPGTRLTVT.

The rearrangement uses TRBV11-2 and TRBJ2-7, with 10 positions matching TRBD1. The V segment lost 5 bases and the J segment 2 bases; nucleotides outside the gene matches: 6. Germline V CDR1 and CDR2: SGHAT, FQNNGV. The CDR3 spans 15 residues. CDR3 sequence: CASSGNDRGPYEQYF. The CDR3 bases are TGTGCCAGCAGCGGGAACGACAGGGGGCCCTACGAGCAGTACTTC.

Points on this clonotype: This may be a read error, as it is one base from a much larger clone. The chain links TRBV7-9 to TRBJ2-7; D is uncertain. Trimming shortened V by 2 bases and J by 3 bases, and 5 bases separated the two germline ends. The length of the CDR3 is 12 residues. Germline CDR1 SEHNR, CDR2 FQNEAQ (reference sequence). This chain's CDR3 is CASSLLRYEQYF. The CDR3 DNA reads TGTGCCAGCAGCTTACTCCGCTACGAGCAGTACTTC.

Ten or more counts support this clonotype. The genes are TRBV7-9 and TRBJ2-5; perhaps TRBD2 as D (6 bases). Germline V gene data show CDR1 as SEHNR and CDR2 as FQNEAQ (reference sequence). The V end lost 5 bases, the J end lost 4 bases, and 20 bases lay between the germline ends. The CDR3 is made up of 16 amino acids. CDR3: CASSPILTGVGETQYF. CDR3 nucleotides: TGTGCCAGCAGCCCCATCCTCACGGGGGTAGGAGAGACCCAGTACTTC.

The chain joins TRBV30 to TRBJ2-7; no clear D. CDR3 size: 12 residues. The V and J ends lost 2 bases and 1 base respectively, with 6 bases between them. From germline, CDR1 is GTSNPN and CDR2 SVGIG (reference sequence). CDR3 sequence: CAWSPPSYEQYF. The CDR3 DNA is TGTGCCTGGAGTCCGCCGTCCTACGAGCAGTACTTC.

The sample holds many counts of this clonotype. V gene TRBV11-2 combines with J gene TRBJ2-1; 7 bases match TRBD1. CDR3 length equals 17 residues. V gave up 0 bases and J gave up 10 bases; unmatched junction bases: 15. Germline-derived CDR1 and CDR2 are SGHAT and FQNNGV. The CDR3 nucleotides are TGTGCCAGCAGCTTAGAAGGACAGGAGCTTCAGATCAGGGAGCAGTTCTTC. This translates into CASSLEGQELQIREQFF.

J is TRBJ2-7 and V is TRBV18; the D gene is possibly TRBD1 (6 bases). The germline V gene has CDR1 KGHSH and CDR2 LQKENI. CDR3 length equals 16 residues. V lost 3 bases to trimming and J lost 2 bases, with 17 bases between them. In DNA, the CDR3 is TGTGCCAGCTCACCCCGGGACACCGTCTCTACCTACGAGCAGTACTTC. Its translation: CASSPRDTVSTYEQYF.

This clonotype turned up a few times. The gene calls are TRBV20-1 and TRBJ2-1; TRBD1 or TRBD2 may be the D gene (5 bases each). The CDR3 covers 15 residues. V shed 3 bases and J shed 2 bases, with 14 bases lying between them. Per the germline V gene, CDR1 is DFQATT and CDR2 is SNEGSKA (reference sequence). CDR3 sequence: CSARGVETAYNEQFF. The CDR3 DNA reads TGCAGTGCTAGGGGGGTAGAAACAGCCTACAATGAGCAGTTCTTC.

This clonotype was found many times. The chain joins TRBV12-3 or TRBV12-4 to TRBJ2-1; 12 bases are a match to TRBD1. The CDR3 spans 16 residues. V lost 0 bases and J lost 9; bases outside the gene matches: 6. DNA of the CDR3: TGTGCCAGCAGTTTAGCCTCGGGACAGGGGGCGATTGAGCAGTTCTTC. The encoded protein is CASSLASGQGAIEQFF.

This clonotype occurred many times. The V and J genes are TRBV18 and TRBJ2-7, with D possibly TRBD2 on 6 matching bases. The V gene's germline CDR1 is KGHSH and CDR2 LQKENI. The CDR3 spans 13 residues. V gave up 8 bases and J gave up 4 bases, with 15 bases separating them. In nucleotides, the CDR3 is TGTGCCAGCGGCTCTGGGACTGGGTACGAGCAGTACTTC. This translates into CASGSGTGYEQYF.

This CDR3 reads CASSHPGTLSGANVLTF. CDR3 bases: TGTGCCAGCAGTCACCCCGGGACACTCTCCGGGGCCAACGTCCTGACTTTC. This rearrangement joins TRBV6-2 or TRBV6-3 to TRBJ2-6; TRBD1 might be the D (6 bases). The CDR3 sequence is 17 residues long. Germline CDR1 reads MNHEY; CDR2 reads SVGEGT. V dropped 5 bases and J dropped 4 bases, with 18 bases sitting between them.

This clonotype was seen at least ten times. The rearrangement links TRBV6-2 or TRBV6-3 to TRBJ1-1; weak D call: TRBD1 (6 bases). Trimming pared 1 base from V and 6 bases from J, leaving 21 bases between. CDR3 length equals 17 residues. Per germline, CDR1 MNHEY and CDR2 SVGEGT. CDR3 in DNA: TGTGCCAGCAGTTACTACACGGGACATAACTTAGCGGCTGAAGCTTTCTTT. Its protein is CASSYYTGHNLAAEAFF.

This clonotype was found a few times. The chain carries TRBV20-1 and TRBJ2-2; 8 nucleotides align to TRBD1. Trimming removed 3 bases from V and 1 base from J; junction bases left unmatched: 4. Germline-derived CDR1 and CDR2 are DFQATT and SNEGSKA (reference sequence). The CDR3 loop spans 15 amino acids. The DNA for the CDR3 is TGCAGTGCTAGTAAGGGACAGGAGAACACCGGGGAGCTGTTTTTT. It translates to CSASKGQENTGELFF.

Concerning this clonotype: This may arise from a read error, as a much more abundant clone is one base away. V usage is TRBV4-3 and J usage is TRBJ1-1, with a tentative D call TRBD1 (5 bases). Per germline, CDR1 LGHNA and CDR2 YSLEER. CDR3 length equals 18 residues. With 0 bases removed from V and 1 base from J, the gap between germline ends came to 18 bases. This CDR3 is CASSQDDGVVGANTEAFF. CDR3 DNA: TGCGCCAGCAGCCAAGATGACGGGGTTGTAGGGGCGAACACTGAAGCTTTCTTT.

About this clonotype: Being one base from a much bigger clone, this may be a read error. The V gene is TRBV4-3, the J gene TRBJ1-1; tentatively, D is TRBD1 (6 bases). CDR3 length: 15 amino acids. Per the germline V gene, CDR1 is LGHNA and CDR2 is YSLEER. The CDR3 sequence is CASNQDPSGGLEAFF. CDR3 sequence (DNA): TGCGCCAGCAACCAAGACCCTTCTGGGGGCCTTGAAGCTTTCTTT.